This T cell receptor beta chain was sequenced in a study of Ad26.COV2.S vaccination and SARS-CoV-2 variants. Study results and caveats: The breadth of spike-specific CD8+ and CD4+ T cell responses after vaccination was reportedly substantial.

V was shortened by 3 bases and J by 1 base, with 6 bases between the two germline ends. The CDR3 is 14 residues long. CDR1 is SGHTA and CDR2 is FQGTGA in the germline V gene. In regard to this clone: The antigen remains undetermined.

Treatment indicated: 15 to 20 received Ad26.COV2.S at low or high dose, single or two shots; roughly five received placebo; per-sample allocation not given. Samples came from day 63 after the first vaccine or placebo injection. The shot given was an Ad26 vector that makes Wuhan-strain SARS-CoV-2 spike. Produced via immunoSEQ multiplex PCR; TCRdb's table is partial and in-frame only. Here the sample spans 290,000 or so clones, 70% to 90% being singletons. Sequencing used peripheral blood, obtained in a trial of Ad26.COV2.S vaccine versus placebo. The chain is built from TRBV7-3 and TRBJ2-2; D is possibly TRBD1 (5 bases). The sequence came from a person between 18 and 65 years old who received the Ad26.COV2.S COVID-19 vaccine or a placebo. The CDR3 DNA is TGTGCCAGCAGCTTCGACAGGAACACCGGGGAGCTGTTTTTT. It yields the protein CASSFDRNTGELFF. Together with reference TRBV7-3 and TRBJ2-2, the CDR3 gives the full variable domain: GAGVSQTPSNKVTEKGKYVELRCDPISGHTALYWYRQSLGQGPEFLIYFQGTGAADDSGLPNDRFFAVRPEGSVSTLKIQRTERGDSAVYLCASSFDRNTGELFFGEGSRLTVL.